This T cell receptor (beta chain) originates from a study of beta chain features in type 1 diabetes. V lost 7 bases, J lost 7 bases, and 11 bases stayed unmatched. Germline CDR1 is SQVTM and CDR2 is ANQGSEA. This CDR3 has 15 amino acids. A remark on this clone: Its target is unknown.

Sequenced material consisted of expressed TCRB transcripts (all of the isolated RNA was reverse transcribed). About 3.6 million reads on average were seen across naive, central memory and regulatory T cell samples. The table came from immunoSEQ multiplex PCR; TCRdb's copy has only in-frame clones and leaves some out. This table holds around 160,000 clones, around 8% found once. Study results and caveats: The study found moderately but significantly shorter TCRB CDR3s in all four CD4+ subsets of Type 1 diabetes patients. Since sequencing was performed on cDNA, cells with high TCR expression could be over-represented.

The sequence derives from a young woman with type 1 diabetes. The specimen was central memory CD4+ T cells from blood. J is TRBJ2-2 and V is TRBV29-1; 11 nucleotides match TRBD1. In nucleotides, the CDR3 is TGCAGCGCTAAAAGTGGACAGGGGGCTGGCGGGGAGCTGTTTTTT. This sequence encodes CSAKSGQGAGGELFF.